In this sample, the clone carrying this T cell receptor beta chain turned up a few times. The antigen is unknown. Germline assignment: CDR1 MNHEY and CDR2 SVGEGT. The CDR3 runs 17 residues. Between the trimmed V and J ends, which lost 1 base and 0 bases, there was a span of 13 bases. UMIs and a universal primer site were added when TCR cDNA was made by 5'RACE template switching. TCRdb independently ran MiXCR on the 5' RACE reads; one entry per CDR3 protein. Altogether about 170,000 distinct CDR3 sequences are present, approximately 11% being singletons, with the ten largest covering 35% to 45%. This sample was included in a study of T cells after yellow fever vaccination. Study conclusions and caveats: Overlap between CD4 and CD8 compartments was detected for a small share of clonotypes. Booster sampling recovered most clones from primary vaccination (96% CD4, roughly 86% CD8).

The origin of this receptor is a man between 18 and 35 years old who received the YFV17D yellow fever vaccine. The V and J genes are TRBV6-2 or TRBV6-3 and TRBJ2-1; D call uncertain. Sequencing was performed on CD8+ T cells sorted from PBMCs, taken 15 days after the yellow fever booster vaccination. The DNA for the CDR3 is TGTGCCAGCAGTTACTTGATTGGACCGAGCTCCTACAATGAGCAGTTCTTC. This encodes CASSYLIGPSSYNEQFF.